A single sample is the source of the 19 T cell receptor beta chains below, sequenced in a study of blood T cell repertoires in COVID-19. Sequencing used immunoSEQ multiplex PCR; TCRdb keeps in-frame clones, though not all of them. Of about 270,000 clones listed, 85% are singletons. Sample: peripheral blood. The receptors derive from a woman aged 45-65 years with active or convalescent COVID-19.

This sequence joins TRBV5-6 and TRBJ1-2; 9 nucleotides line up with TRBD1. Per the germline V gene, CDR1 is SGHDT and CDR2 is YYEEEE. The CDR3 is 15 residues long. The ends lost 4 bases at V and 6 bases at J; junction bases unmatched: 10. CDR3 region: CASSLRDRDRDGYTF. CDR3 bases: TGTGCCAGCAGCCTCCGGGACAGGGATAGGGATGGCTACACCTTC.

The CDR3 DNA sequence: TGTGCCAGCAGCCCCTTGCGGGAGGGCCAGCAGTTCTTC. It encodes CASSPLREGQQFF. The chain has TRBV3-1 (or the pseudogene TRBV3-2) and TRBJ2-1; 9 bases align to TRBD2. The CDR3 sequence is 13 residues long. Trimming removed 4 bases from V and 11 bases from J; junction bases left unmatched: 6. Germline V gives CDR1 LGHDT, CDR2 YNNKEL (reference sequence).

The V call is TRBV4-1, the J call TRBJ2-7; TRBD1 matches 10 bases. The CDR3 length is 15 residues. Per the germline V gene, CDR1 is MGHRA and CDR2 is YSYEKL. V was pared by 6 bases and J by 6 bases, with 11 bases of the junction left unmatched. This chain's CDR3 is CASRQPGQGKGEQYF. CDR3 DNA sequence: TGCGCCAGCAGGCAACCGGGACAGGGGAAGGGCGAGCAGTACTTC.

This chain connects TRBV27 to TRBJ1-2; D gene uncertain. Germline CDR1 and CDR2: MNHEY and SMNVEV (reference sequence). The CDR3 has 15 residues. Trimming cost V 6 bases and J 4 bases, with 18 bases left between them. As DNA, the CDR3 is TGTGCCAGCAGCTACTCCTTGGAGGCCGGCTATGGCTACACCTTC. It codes for CASSYSLEAGYGYTF.

The CDR3 coding sequence is TGTGCCACCAGCAGAGGGGGCAGAGATTCCTATGGCTACACCTTC. Encoded protein: CATSRGGRDSYGYTF. The J gene is TRBJ1-2, the V gene TRBV15, with D perhaps TRBD1 (5 bases). Trimming removed 1 base at V and 4 bases at J, with 13 bases between. CDR1 LNHNV and CDR2 YYDKDF come from the germline V gene (reference sequence). The CDR3 is 15 amino acids.

The rearrangement links TRBV5-1 to TRBJ2-1, with TRBD1 identical over 12 bases. The CDR3 is made up of 16 amino acids. CDR1 is SGHRS, CDR2 YFSETQ, per germline. Trimming at V came to 0 bases and at J to 11 bases, leaving 9 bases not matched to a gene. Written as DNA, the CDR3 is TGCGCCAGCAGCTTGGCCGGGACAGGGGGCTTTAGGAAGCAGTTCTTC. This encodes CASSLAGTGGFRKQFF.

The chain uses TRBV30 and TRBJ2-5, with D possibly being TRBD2 (6 bases). The CDR3 covers 13 residues. Looked up from germline, CDR1 is GTSNPN and CDR2 is SVGIG (reference sequence). Trimming removed 2 bases at V and 4 bases at J, with 11 bases between. The DNA for the CDR3 is TGTGCCTGGAGTTCCGGGAGAAGAGAGACCCAGTACTTC. Its translation is CAWSSGRRETQYF.

V gene TRBV27 combines with J gene TRBJ2-7; D is uncertain. The germline V and J ends were trimmed by 2 bases and 0 bases, with 8 bases remaining between them. CDR1 is MNHEY and CDR2 is SMNVEV in the germline V gene (reference sequence). The CDR3 covers 14 residues. CDR3 bases: TGTGCCAGCAGTTTAGCCGTCGGCTCCTACGAGCAGTACTTC. This encodes CASSLAVGSYEQYF.

J is TRBJ1-5 and V is TRBV10-1; 8 bases line up with TRBD1. Germline CDR1 WNHNN, CDR2 SYGVQD (reference sequence). V shed 4 bases, J shed 9 bases, and the junction held 5 bases outside the gene matches. This CDR3 spans 13 amino acids. The CDR3 DNA reads TGCGCCAGCAGTGGCGGACAGGGCTCGCCCCAGCATTTT. The encoded protein is CASSGGQGSPQHF.

The chain is built from TRBV3-1 (or the pseudogene TRBV3-2) and TRBJ2-4; D is unresolved. Germline values: CDR1 LGHDT, CDR2 YNNKEL (reference sequence). The V gene lost 1 base and the J gene lost 9 bases, with 7 bases spanning the gap. This CDR3 region has 12 residues. The CDR3 sequence: CASSQAQAIQYF. Written as DNA, the CDR3 is TGTGCCAGCAGCCAAGCCCAGGCCATTCAGTACTTC.

This chain joins TRBV9 and TRBJ2-7; a possible D gene is TRBD1 (6 bases). The CDR3 spans 14 residues. Trimming pared 3 bases from V and 0 bases from J, leaving 10 bases between. Per the germline V gene, CDR1 is SGDLS and CDR2 is YYNGEE. CDR3 in amino acids: CASSAATGSYEQYF. CDR3 nucleotide sequence: TGTGCCAGCAGCGCTGCGACAGGCTCCTACGAGCAGTACTTC.

This chain connects TRBV21-1 to TRBJ1-4. TRBV21-1 is reported as a pseudogene. CDR3 length: 15 residues. The CDR3 DNA reads TGTGCCAGCACGCGGCAATGGGCAACTAATGAAAAACTGTTTTTT. Translation gives CASTRQWATNEKLFF.

This clone was picked up a small number of times. This sequence joins TRBV2 and TRBJ2-7, with D hard to call. The CDR3 has 13 residues. Trimming shortened V by 2 bases and J by 3 bases, and 8 bases separated the two germline ends. Germline CDR1 SNHLY, CDR2 FYNNEI. CDR3 bases: TGTGCCAGCAGTGAAAGACTTCTCTACGAGCAGTACTTC. This codes for CASSERLLYEQYF.

The J gene is TRBJ2-7, the V gene TRBV5-4, with D maybe TRBD2 (5 bases). The CDR3 contains 14 residues. Germline CDR1 reads SGHNT; CDR2 reads YYREEE (reference sequence). V lost 4 bases and J 5 bases, leaving 16 bases between the germline ends. The CDR3 spells CASSRGGADDEQYF. CDR3 in DNA: TGTGCCAGCAGCCGAGGAGGCGCAGACGACGAGCAGTACTTC.

The chain carries TRBV19 and TRBJ2-3, with D maybe TRBD1 (5 bases). There are 17 residues in the CDR3. In germline, CDR1 is LNHDA, CDR2 SQIVND (reference sequence). V lost 1 base and J 0 bases, leaving 14 bases between the germline ends. The chain's CDR3 is CASSIGWGPLSTDTQYF. As DNA, the CDR3 is TGTGCCAGTAGTATAGGATGGGGCCCCCTCAGCACAGATACGCAGTATTTT. The variable domain in full, completed from reference TRBV19 and TRBJ2-3, reads DGGITQSPKYLFRKEGQNVTLSCEQNLNHDAMYWYRQDPGQGLRLIYYSQIVNDFQKGDIAEGYSVSREKKESFPLTVTSAQKNPTAFYLCASSIGWGPLSTDTQYFGPGTRLTVL.

V is TRBV19 and J is TRBJ1-1, with D maybe TRBD1 (5 bases). V was trimmed by 5 bases and J by 0 bases, leaving 13 bases between them. This CDR3 contains 15 residues. Germline V lookup: CDR1 LNHDA, CDR2 SQIVND (reference sequence). In DNA form, the CDR3 reads TGTGCCAGTAGTCACCGGGGGGGGATGAACACTGAAGCTTTCTTT. It encodes CASSHRGGMNTEAFF. Full variable domain (missing parts from reference TRBV19 and TRBJ1-1): DGGITQSPKYLFRKEGQNVTLSCEQNLNHDAMYWYRQDPGQGLRLIYYSQIVNDFQKGDIAEGYSVSREKKESFPLTVTSAQKNPTAFYLCASSHRGGMNTEAFFGQGTRLTVV.

The chain combines TRBV28 with TRBJ1-4; 8 bases match TRBD1. The V and J ends lost 1 base and 7 bases, in that order; junction bases with no gene match: 5. Per the germline V gene, CDR1 is MDHEN and CDR2 is SYDVKM. The CDR3 has 15 amino acids. CDR3 coding DNA: TGTGCCAGCAGTTTATCCACAGGGGGAGGTGAAAAACTGTTTTTT. This codes for CASSLSTGGGEKLFF.

CDR3 nucleotides: TGTGCCAGCAGCCGGGAGGGTTTATCTCGGGAGCAGTACTTC. This gives the protein CASSREGLSREQYF. This rearrangement joins TRBV11-2 to TRBJ2-7, with 8 bases fitting TRBD2. The CDR3 contains 14 residues. Germline CDR1 SGHAT, CDR2 FQNNGV. The V segment lost 5 bases and the J segment 7 bases; nucleotides outside the gene matches: 10.

This rearrangement joins TRBV6-1 to TRBJ1-5; no clear D gene. This CDR3 contains 16 residues. Trimming pared 2 bases from V and 5 bases from J, leaving 16 bases between. The germline V gene encodes CDR1 MNHNS and CDR2 SASEGT. The DNA for the CDR3 is TGTGCCAGCAGTGAAATCAGTTCGCCCTTGGATCAGCCCCAGCATTTT. The encoded protein is CASSEISSPLDQPQHF.